This T cell receptor beta chain is drawn from a study of control samples from healthy donors and cancer patients. Germline CDR1 reads GTSNPN; CDR2 reads SVGIG (reference sequence). V gave up 6 bases and J gave up 1 base, with 21 bases separating them. The CDR3 spans 16 residues. Only in-frame clones appear in the TCRdb table, and some are missing; sequencing was by immunoSEQ multiplex PCR. The sample carries about 130,000 clones, 85% to 95% recorded once. The source material was PBMCs. The receptor was derived from a man in his fifties with head and neck cancer. V gene TRBV30 combines with J gene TRBJ1-1, with D perhaps TRBD1 (6 bases). In nucleotides, the CDR3 is TGTGCCTGTGCGGGGGCACCACAGGGAACGAACACTGAAGCTTTCTTT. This translates into CACAGAPQGTNTEAFF.